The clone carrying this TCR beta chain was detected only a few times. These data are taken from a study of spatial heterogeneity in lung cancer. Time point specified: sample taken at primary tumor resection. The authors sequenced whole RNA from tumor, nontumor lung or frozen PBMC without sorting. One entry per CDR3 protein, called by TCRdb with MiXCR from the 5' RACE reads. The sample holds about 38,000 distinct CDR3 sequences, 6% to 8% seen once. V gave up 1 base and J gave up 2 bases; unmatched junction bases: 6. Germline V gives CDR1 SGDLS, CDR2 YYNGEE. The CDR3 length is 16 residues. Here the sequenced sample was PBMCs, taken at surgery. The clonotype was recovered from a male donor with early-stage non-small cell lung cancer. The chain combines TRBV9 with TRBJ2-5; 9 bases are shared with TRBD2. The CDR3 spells CASSVHHSGGQETQYF. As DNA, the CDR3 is TGTGCCAGCAGCGTACACCACAGCGGGGGGCAAGAGACCCAGTACTTC.